This T cell receptor (beta chain) came from a study of T cell responses to AZD1222 COVID-19 vaccine. About this clone itself: As yet, its antigen is unknown.

TCRdb's table, derived via immunoSEQ multiplex PCR, lists solely in-frame clones and lacks some. The sample carries more than 110,000 clones, roughly 90% recorded once. Study results and caveats: The donor group comprised mostly white British people and more females; the analysis possibly underestimated clonal diversity.

V lost 5 bases and J 2 bases, leaving 7 bases between the germline ends. CDR3 length: 13 residues. Germline values: CDR1 LNHDA, CDR2 SQIVND (reference sequence). This rearrangement joins TRBV19 to TRBJ2-1; D remains ambiguous. The clonotype was recovered from an adult in good health. The starting material was peripheral blood, obtained on day 0 of AZD1222 vaccination. This CDR3 reads CASSLPTYNEQFF. The DNA for the CDR3 is TGTGCCAGTAGTTTACCGACCTACAATGAGCAGTTCTTC. Full variable domain (rest looked up from reference TRBV19 and TRBJ2-1): DGGITQSPKYLFRKEGQNVTLSCEQNLNHDAMYWYRQDPGQGLRLIYYSQIVNDFQKGDIAEGYSVSREKKESFPLTVTSAQKNPTAFYLCASSLPTYNEQFFGPGTRLTVL.